This T cell receptor beta chain was profiled in a study of blood T cell repertoires in COVID-19. Study context: T cells, B-cell-depleted T cells, or PBMCs provided the cDNA or gDNA that served as material.

The V and J ends lost 4 bases and 1 base, in that order; junction bases with no gene match: 5. The CDR3 has 17 amino acids. In germline, CDR1 is SGHRS, CDR2 YFSETQ. Participants were aged roughly 18 to 89 years from around 25 US areas. Cohort 3 recovered donors had two negative PCRs, clearance, or symptom resolution. Authors' processing steps: For nucleated cells, counts were estimated from reference gene primer amplification. Sequencing used immunoSEQ multiplex PCR; TCRdb keeps in-frame clones, though not all of them. V, J and clone size reflect that table, while D and trimming were determined from the DNA. The repertoire includes about 370,000 clones, 75% to 90% of them detected once, and over 0.95% sits in the top ten.

Sequencing input: PBMCs or T cells enriched from blood (not recorded which). This sequence was found in a man in his late teens or twenties who had recovered from COVID-19. The chain combines TRBV5-1 with TRBJ2-1; the match to TRBD2 covers 13 bases. CDR3 amino acids: CASSLGTSGTSYNEQFF. CDR3 in DNA: TGCGCCAGCAGCCTCGGGACTAGCGGGACGTCCTACAATGAGCAGTTCTTC.